These 14 T cell receptor beta chains share one sample of origin, sequenced in a study of T cells after yellow fever vaccination. TCRdb re-derived calls from the 5' RACE reads in MiXCR, one entry per CDR3 protein. The sample has about 400,000 distinct CDR3 sequences, over 5% seen once; the top ten hold 15%. The starting material was PBMCs, obtained 5 days after the yellow fever booster vaccination. Receptors originate from a young man who received the YFV17D yellow fever vaccine.

The chain links TRBV20-1 to TRBJ2-1; TRBD2 matches 11 bases. CDR3 size: 15 residues. J was trimmed by 9 bases and V by 6 bases; bases with no gene match: 13. The germline V gene encodes CDR1 DFQATT and CDR2 SNEGSKA (reference sequence). The CDR3 sequence is CSAPRLAGSVGEQFF. In DNA form, the CDR3 reads TGCAGTGCCCCCAGACTAGCGGGGTCCGTGGGTGAGCAGTTCTTC.

This clonotype was detected many times. The chain combines TRBV29-1 with TRBJ2-7; D not certain. Germline-derived CDR1 and CDR2 are SQVTM and ANQGSEA. Trimming left V 1 base short and J 3 bases short, with 10 bases between. The CDR3 covers 13 residues. The CDR3 here is CSVEGGPFYEQYF. For the CDR3, the DNA is TGCAGCGTTGAAGGAGGTCCGTTCTACGAGCAGTACTTC.

Many counts were recorded for this clonotype. V and J are TRBV12-3 or TRBV12-4 and TRBJ1-3; TRBD1 matches 7 bases. V was pared by 5 bases and J by 4 bases, with 11 bases of the junction left unmatched. The CDR3 spans 16 residues. CDR3 sequence: CASSVDRVDSGNTIYF. CDR3 sequence (DNA): TGTGCCAGCAGTGTTGACAGGGTAGATTCGGGAAACACCATATATTTT.

The chain combines TRBV10-3 with TRBJ2-7, with D perhaps being TRBD1 or TRBD2 (7 bases each). The CDR3 loop spans 16 amino acids. Germline V lookup: CDR1 ENHRY, CDR2 SYGVKD. V dropped 4 bases and J dropped 2 bases, with 18 bases sitting between them. The CDR3 nucleotides read TGTGCCATCAGTGGCGTAACTCAGGGGGGGGCCTACGAGCAGTACTTC. Its translation is CAISGVTQGGAYEQYF.

This clonotype was seen a handful of times. The chain couples TRBV13 to TRBJ2-7, with 10 bases matching TRBD1. The CDR3 runs 16 residues. The germline V gene has CDR1 PRHDT and CDR2 FYEKMQ (reference sequence). The trim removed 5 bases at V and 1 base at J, leaving 8 bases unmatched. CDR3 in DNA: TGTGCCAGCAGCCGCGGACAGGGGGTCAAATCCTACGAGCAGTACTTC. Translated: CASSRGQGVKSYEQYF.

This clonotype was counted many times. The chain employs TRBV27 and TRBJ1-5, with a weak D call TRBD1 (6 bases). The CDR3 runs 16 residues. Per germline, CDR1 MNHEY and CDR2 SMNVEV (reference sequence). V was cut by 6 bases and J by 1 base, with 16 bases left in between. The CDR3 reads CASRPRGGASNQPQHF. The CDR3 DNA follows: TGTGCCAGCAGGCCCCGGGGGGGGGCCAGCAATCAGCCCCAGCATTTT.

J is TRBJ2-1 and V is TRBV11-2; 10 bases are a match to TRBD2. This CDR3 spans 18 amino acids. CDR1 and CDR2 from the germline V gene are SGHAT and FQNNGV. With V trimmed by 5 bases and J by 8 bases, 18 bases remained unmatched. The CDR3 bases are TGTGCCAGCAGCCAAGGTAGCGGGAGGCCCCCCTGGGTATATGAGCAGTTCTTC. This encodes CASSQGSGRPPWVYEQFF.

This clonotype was seen ten or more times. This chain connects TRBV5-1 to TRBJ1-2, with D unclear. CDR1 is SGHRS, CDR2 YFSETQ, per germline. Between the trimmed V and J ends, which lost 2 bases and 8 bases, there was a span of 16 bases. CDR3 length equals 14 residues. The CDR3 DNA reads TGCGCCAGCAGCTTTGACCGGGCCAGCTACGGCTACACCTTC. Translated, it gives CASSFDRASYGYTF. The full variable domain, rest sourced from reference TRBV5-1 and TRBJ1-2, is KAGVTQTPRYLIKTRGQQVTLSCSPISGHRSVSWYQQTPGQGLQFLFEYFSETQRNKGNFPGRFSGRQFSNSRSEMNVSTLELGDSALYLCASSFDRASYGYTFGSGTRLTVV.

This clonotype was seen more than once but under ten times. The chain uses TRBV20-1 and TRBJ1-6; the D is unclear. Germline CDR1 and CDR2: DFQATT and SNEGSKA (reference sequence). There are 14 residues in the CDR3. V lost 1 base and J lost 5, with 9 bases in between. The CDR3 spells CSARVYGDNSPLHF. CDR3 bases: TGCAGTGCTAGAGTCTACGGAGATAATTCACCCCTCCACTTT.

This clonotype occurred many times. The chain uses TRBV7-2 and TRBJ2-3, with D uncertain. Germline loops: CDR1 SGHTA, CDR2 FQGNSA. The CDR3 is 15 amino acids. V lost 1 base, J lost 11 bases, and 19 bases lay in between. Here the CDR3 reads CASSLGTPSGGGQYF. The CDR3 DNA sequence: TGTGCCAGCAGCTTAGGGACCCCCTCTGGTGGCGGGCAGTATTTT.

This clonotype was counted at least ten times. The chain has TRBV9 and TRBJ2-1, with 9 positions matching TRBD2. Germline V gene lookup returns CDR1 SGDLS and CDR2 YYNGEE. CDR3 length: 15 amino acids. V gave up 4 bases and J gave up 5 bases; unmatched junction bases: 7. DNA of the CDR3: TGTGCCAGCAGCCGTGGGATAGCGGGAGACAATGAGCAGTTCTTC. Amino acid sequence: CASSRGIAGDNEQFF.

This clonotype turned up a few times. V is TRBV29-1 and J is TRBJ2-3; D gene ambiguous. V was trimmed by 4 bases and J by 2 bases, leaving 7 bases between them. Per the germline V gene, CDR1 is SQVTM and CDR2 is ANQGSEA. This CDR3 is 12 amino acids long. In nucleotides, the CDR3 is TGCAGCGTTGGCTCCTTCACAGATACGCAGTATTTT. It is translated as CSVGSFTDTQYF.

This clonotype has a handful of counts. This rearrangement joins TRBV28 to TRBJ1-6; D not resolved. The ends were cut back, 8 bases at V and 14 bases at J, with 19 bases in the middle. This CDR3 has 13 residues. The germline CDR1 and CDR2 sequences are MDHEN and SYDVKM. CDR3 region: CASGPRSQRSLHF. In DNA, the CDR3 is TGTGCCAGCGGGCCCCGTTCTCAGCGGTCCCTCCACTTT.

The gene calls are TRBV15 and TRBJ1-2; 8 positions agree with TRBD1. The J segment lost 8 bases and the V segment lost 8 bases, leaving 13 bases of the junction unmatched. The CDR3 runs to 14 residues. Germline-derived CDR1 and CDR2 are LNHNV and YYDKDF (reference sequence). The CDR3 DNA follows: TGTGCCACCTCTGCCCGGACAGGGCGTGACGGCTACACCTTC. This codes for CATSARTGRDGYTF.